This T cell receptor (beta chain) emerged from a study of blood T cell repertoires in COVID-19. Study context: Spain, Italy and the United States supplied samples that represented acute and convalescent COVID-19.

The CDR3 totals 14 residues. The germline V gene has CDR1 SGDLS and CDR2 YYNGEE. V was pared by 2 bases and J by 3 bases, with 9 bases between. The repertoire was sequenced with immunoSEQ multiplex PCR; TCRdb's copy has only in-frame clones and lacks some. Here the sample spans roughly 140,000 clones, roughly 79% being singletons. This TCR was recovered from a human donor with acute or convalescent COVID-19. The donor label of this sample is uncertain. The gene calls are TRBV9 and TRBJ1-3; D perhaps matches TRBD1 (5 bases). Sample: peripheral blood. CDR3 nucleotide sequence: TGTGCCAGCAGCGTGGCCGGGGGTGGAAACACCATATATTTT. Its translation: CASSVAGGGNTIYF.